The text below deals with one TCR beta chain. Germline-derived CDR1 and CDR2 are SGHVS and FQNEAQ. The CDR3 has 15 amino acids. The junction had 8 bases not matched to a gene; V was cut back by 6 bases and J by 2 bases. These data belong to a study of blood T cell repertoires in COVID-19. Original handling: Amplification of reference gene primers provided the estimated nucleated cell counts. Using immunoSEQ multiplex PCR, the repertoire was profiled, and TCRdb retains in-frame clones only, with some absent. V and J calls and clone size come straight from that table; D and trimming were deduced from the DNA. The table includes 200,000 to 300,000 clones, approximately 86% detected once.

Sequenced: peripheral blood. This TCR derives from a man aged 25 to 40 with active or convalescent COVID-19. J is TRBJ2-7 and V is TRBV7-8, with 9 bases identical to TRBD2. CDR3 bases: TGTGCCAGCAGAAAGACTAGCGGAAAAGCCTACGAGCAGTACTTC. Its translation: CASRKTSGKAYEQYF. The entire variable domain, with the rest obtained from reference TRBV7-8 and TRBJ2-7, is as follows: GAGVSQSPRYKVAKRGQDVALRCDPISGHVSLFWYQQALGQGPEFLTYFQNEAQLDKSGLPSDRFFAERPEGSVSTLKIQRTQQEDSAVYLCASRKTSGKAYEQYFGPGTRLTVT.